The clone carrying this TCR beta chain appeared a few times. The data were obtained in a study of blood T cells in healthy people across ages. Primed by a sample-barcoded 5' primer and a J-beta primer mix, a second PCR proceeded for about 6 to 11 cycles. TCRdb analysed the 5' RACE reads with MiXCR anew, one entry per CDR3 protein. The table shows about 670,000 distinct CDR3 sequences, with approximately 40% occurring only once. The V end was cut by 5 bases, the J end by 0 bases, with 12 bases between. Germline V CDR1 and CDR2: SGHTA, FQGNSA. The CDR3 runs to 15 residues. Sample: blood. This TCR derives from an elderly man in good health. V and J are TRBV7-2 and TRBJ2-3; D not certain. The CDR3 sequence is CASSGQLRSTDTQYF. In DNA form, the CDR3 reads TGTGCCAGCAGCGGCCAGCTACGTAGCACAGATACGCAGTATTTT.